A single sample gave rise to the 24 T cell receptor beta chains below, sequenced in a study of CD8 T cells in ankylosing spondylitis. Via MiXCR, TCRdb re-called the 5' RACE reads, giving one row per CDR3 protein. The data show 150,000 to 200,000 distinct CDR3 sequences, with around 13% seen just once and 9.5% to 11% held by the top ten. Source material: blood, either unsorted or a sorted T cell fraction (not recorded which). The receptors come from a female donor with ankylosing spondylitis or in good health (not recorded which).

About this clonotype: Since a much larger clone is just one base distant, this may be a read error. CDR3 in DNA: TGTGCCAGCATTCGAACCCGGCTCGCTGAAGCTTTCTTT. Translated, it gives CASIRTRLAEAFF. The chain employs TRBV12-3 or TRBV12-4 and TRBJ1-1; D ambiguous. This CDR3 has 13 amino acids. V dropped 7 bases and J dropped 6 bases, with 15 bases sitting between them.

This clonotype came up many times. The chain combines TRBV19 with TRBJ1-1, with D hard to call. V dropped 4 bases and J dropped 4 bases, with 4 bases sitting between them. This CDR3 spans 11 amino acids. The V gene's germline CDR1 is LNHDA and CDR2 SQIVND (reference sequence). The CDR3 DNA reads TGTGCCAGTAGTAGCTCCACTGAAGCTTTCTTT. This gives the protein CASSSSTEAFF.

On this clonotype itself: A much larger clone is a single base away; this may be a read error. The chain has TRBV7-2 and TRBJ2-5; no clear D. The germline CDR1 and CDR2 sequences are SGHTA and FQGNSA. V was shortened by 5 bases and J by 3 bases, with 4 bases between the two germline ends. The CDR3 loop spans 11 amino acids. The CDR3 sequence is CTSSPKETQYF. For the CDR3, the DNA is TGTACCAGCAGCCCAAAAGAGACCCAGTACTTC.

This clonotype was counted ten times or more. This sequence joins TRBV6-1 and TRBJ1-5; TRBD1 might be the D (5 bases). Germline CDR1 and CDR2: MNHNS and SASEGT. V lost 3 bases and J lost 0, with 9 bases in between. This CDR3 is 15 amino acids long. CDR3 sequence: CASSEWQGSNQPQHF. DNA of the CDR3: TGTGCCAGCAGTGAGTGGCAGGGTAGCAATCAGCCCCAGCATTTT.

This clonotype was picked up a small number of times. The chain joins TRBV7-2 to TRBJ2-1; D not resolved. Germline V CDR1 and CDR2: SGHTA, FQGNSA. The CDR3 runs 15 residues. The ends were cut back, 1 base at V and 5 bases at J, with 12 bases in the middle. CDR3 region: CASSLGWGRDNEQFF. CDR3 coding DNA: TGTGCCAGCAGCTTAGGTTGGGGTCGCGACAATGAGCAGTTCTTC.

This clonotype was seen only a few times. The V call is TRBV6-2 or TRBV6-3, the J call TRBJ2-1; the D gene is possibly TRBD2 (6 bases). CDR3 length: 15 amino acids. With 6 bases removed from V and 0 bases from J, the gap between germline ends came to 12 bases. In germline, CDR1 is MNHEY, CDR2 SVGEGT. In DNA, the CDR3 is TGTGCCAGCAGCGGAGGGAGGAGCTCCTACAATGAGCAGTTCTTC. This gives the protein CASSGGRSSYNEQFF.

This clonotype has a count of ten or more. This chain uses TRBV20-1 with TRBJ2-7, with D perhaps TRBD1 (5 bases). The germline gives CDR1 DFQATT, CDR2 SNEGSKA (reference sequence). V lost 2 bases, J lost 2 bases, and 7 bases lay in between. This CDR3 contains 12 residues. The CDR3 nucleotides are TGCAGTGCTAGATTACAGGCCTACGAGCAGTACTTC. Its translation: CSARLQAYEQYF.

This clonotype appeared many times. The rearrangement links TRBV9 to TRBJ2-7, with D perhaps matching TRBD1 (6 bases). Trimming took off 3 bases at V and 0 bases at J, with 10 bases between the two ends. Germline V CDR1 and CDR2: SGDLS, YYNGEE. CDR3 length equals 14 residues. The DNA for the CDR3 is TGTGCCAGCAGCGCCACAGGGAGCTCCTACGAGCAGTACTTC. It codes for CASSATGSSYEQYF. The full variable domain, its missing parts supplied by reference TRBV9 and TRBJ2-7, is DSGVTQTPKHLITATGQRVTLRCSPRSGDLSVYWYQQSLDQGLQFLIQYYNGEERAKGNILERFSAQQFPDLHSELNLSSLELGDSALYFCASSATGSSYEQYFGPGTRLTVT.

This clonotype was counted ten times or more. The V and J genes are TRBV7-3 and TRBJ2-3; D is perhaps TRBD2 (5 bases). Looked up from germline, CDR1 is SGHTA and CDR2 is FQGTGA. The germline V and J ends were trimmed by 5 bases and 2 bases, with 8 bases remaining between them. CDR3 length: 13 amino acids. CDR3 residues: CASSRGYTDTQYF. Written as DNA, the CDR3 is TGTGCCAGCAGCCGAGGGTACACAGATACGCAGTATTTT.

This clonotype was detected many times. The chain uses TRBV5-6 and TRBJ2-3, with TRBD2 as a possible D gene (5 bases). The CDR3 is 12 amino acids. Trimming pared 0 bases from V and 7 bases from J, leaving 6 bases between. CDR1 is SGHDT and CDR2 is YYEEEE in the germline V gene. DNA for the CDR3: TGTGCCAGCAGCTTGGGGAGGTATACGCAGTATTTT. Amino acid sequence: CASSLGRYTQYF.

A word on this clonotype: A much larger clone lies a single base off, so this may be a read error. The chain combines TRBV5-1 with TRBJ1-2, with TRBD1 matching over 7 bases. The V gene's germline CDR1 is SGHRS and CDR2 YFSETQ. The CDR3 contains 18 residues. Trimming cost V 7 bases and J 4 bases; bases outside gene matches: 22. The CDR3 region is CASGSSLAGQTFSYGYTF. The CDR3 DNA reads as TGCGCCAGCGGCTCCTCTTTGGCGGGACAGACCTTTAGCTATGGCTACACCTTC. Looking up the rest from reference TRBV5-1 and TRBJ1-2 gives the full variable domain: KAGVTQTPRYLIKTRGQQVTLSCSPISGHRSVSWYQQTPGQGLQFLFEYFSETQRNKGNFPGRFSGRQFSNSRSEMNVSTLELGDSALYLCASGSSLAGQTFSYGYTFGSGTRLTVV.

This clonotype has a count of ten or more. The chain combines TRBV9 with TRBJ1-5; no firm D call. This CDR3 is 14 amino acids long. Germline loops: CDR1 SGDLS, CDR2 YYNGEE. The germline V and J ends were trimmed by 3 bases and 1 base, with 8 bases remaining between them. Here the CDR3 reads CASSAGGSNQPQHF. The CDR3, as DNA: TGTGCCAGCAGCGCGGGTGGGAGCAATCAGCCCCAGCATTTT.

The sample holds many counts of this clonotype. The CDR3 here is CSAFRDISGQPQHF. CDR3 bases: TGCAGTGCTTTCCGGGACATTTCTGGTCAGCCCCAGCATTTT. The chain has TRBV20-1 and TRBJ1-5, with D perhaps matching TRBD1 (6 bases). This CDR3 has 14 residues. The V gene lost 5 bases and the J gene lost 6 bases, with 17 bases spanning the gap. Germline CDR1 DFQATT, CDR2 SNEGSKA (reference sequence).

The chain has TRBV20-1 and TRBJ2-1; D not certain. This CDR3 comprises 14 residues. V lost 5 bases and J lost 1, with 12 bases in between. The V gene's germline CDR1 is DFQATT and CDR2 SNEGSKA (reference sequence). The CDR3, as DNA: TGCAGTGCTGGAAGAATTACGTCCTACAATGAGCAGTTCTTC. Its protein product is CSAGRITSYNEQFF.

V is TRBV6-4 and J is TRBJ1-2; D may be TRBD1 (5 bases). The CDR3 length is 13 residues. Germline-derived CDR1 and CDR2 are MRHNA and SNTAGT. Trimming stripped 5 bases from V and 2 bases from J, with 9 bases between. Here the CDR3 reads CASSRTPNYGYTF. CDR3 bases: TGTGCCAGCAGTCGGACACCAAACTATGGCTACACCTTC.

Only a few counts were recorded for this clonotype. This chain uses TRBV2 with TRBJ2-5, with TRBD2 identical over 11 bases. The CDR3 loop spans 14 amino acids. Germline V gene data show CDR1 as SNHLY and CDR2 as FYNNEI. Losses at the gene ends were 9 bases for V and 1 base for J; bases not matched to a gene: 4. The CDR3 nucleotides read TGTGCCAGAACTAGCGGGAGAGGCCAAGAGACCCAGTACTTC. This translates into CARTSGRGQETQYF.

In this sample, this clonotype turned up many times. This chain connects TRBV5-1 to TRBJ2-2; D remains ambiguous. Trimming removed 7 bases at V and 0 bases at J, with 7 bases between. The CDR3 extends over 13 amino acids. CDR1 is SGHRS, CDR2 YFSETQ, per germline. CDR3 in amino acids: CASFSANTGELFF. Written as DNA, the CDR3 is TGCGCCAGCTTCTCCGCGAACACCGGGGAGCTGTTTTTT.

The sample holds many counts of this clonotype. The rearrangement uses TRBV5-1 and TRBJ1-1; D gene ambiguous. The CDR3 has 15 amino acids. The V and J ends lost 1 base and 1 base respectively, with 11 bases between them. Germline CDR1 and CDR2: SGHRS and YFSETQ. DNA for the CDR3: TGCGCCAGCAGCTTGAAGACACCCTCGAACACTGAAGCTTTCTTT. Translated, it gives CASSLKTPSNTEAFF.

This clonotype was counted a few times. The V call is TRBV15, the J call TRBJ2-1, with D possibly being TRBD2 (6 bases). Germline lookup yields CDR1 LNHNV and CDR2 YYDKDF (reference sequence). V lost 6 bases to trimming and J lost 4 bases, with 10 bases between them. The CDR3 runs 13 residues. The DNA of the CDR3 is TGTGCCACCAGAGGGACTGGGTACAATGAGCAGTTCTTC. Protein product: CATRGTGYNEQFF.

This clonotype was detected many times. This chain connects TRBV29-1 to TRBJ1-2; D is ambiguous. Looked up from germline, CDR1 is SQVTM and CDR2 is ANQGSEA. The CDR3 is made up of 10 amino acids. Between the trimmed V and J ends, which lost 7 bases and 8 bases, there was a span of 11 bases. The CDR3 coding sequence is TGCAGCGCTTTCGGGGAGGGCTACACCTTC. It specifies CSAFGEGYTF.

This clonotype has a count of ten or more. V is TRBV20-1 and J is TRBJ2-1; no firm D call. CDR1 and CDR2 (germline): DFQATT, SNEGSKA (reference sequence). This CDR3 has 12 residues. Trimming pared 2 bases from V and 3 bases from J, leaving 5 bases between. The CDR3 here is CSARPNYNEQFF. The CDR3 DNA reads TGCAGTGCTAGACCCAACTACAATGAGCAGTTCTTC.

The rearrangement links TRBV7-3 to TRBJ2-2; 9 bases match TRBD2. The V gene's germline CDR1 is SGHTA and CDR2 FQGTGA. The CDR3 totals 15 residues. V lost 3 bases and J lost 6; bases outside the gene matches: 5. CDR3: CASSLGGGESGELFF. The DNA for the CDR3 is TGTGCCAGCAGCTTGGGCGGGGGGGAATCCGGGGAGCTGTTTTTT.

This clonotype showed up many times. CDR3 coding DNA: TGTGCCAGCAGCTTAATGGGGGGGTACAGCTCCTACAATGAGCAGTTCTTC. Residues: CASSLMGGYSSYNEQFF. The chain is built from TRBV7-3 and TRBJ2-1; TRBD2 matches at 7 bases. CDR1 is SGHTA and CDR2 is FQGTGA in the germline V gene. The CDR3 spans 17 residues. Trimming took 1 base from V and 0 from J; bases not matched to a gene: 6.

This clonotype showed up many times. The CDR3 loop reads CASSSMDRSSTEAFF. CDR3 DNA sequence: TGTGCCAGCAGCTCGATGGACAGGTCTTCCACTGAAGCTTTCTTT. This chain connects TRBV5-4 to TRBJ1-1, with 7 positions matching TRBD1. Germline V gene data show CDR1 as SGHNT and CDR2 as YYREEE (reference sequence). The ends lost 3 bases at V and 4 bases at J; junction bases unmatched: 9. This CDR3 comprises 15 residues.